This TCR beta chain was identified during a study of OX40 agonist ivuxolimab in advanced cancers. This CDR3 has 15 residues. The V segment lost 0 bases and the J segment 6 bases; nucleotides outside the gene matches: 6. CDR1 is PRHDT and CDR2 is FYEKMQ in the germline V gene (reference sequence). Study outcomes and limitations: Researchers did not establish what antigens the expanded peripheral T cells target. Compared with CD4+, CD8+ T cells on average had more expanded clones.

Profiling relied on immunoSEQ multiplex PCR, and the TCRdb table lists in-frame clones only, not all of them. The repertoire holds 25,000 to 30,000 clones, 90% to 95% seen once, with over 9% in the top ten. As to this clone: Its matching antigen is unknown.

Sequencing used CD4+ or CD8+ T cells sorted from blood, obtained in a trial of the OX40 agonist ivuxolimab. J is TRBJ2-7 and V is TRBV13, with 9 bases fitting TRBD1. This TCR came from an adult with an advanced solid tumor such as melanoma, head and neck, liver or kidney cancer. DNA of the CDR3: TGTGCCAGCAGCTTAGGCCCAACAGGGGGCCGCGAGCAGTACTTC. Its protein is CASSLGPTGGREQYF.